The sample holds a few counts of the clone carrying this T cell receptor (beta chain). This specimen comes from a study of identical twins' blood T cells. CDR1 is SQVTM, CDR2 ANQGSEA, per germline. This CDR3 has 12 residues. V gave up 6 bases and J gave up 2 bases, with 11 bases separating them. TCR cDNA libraries came from RNA via a modified published protocol. TCRdb used MiXCR to reprocess the 5' RACE reads, holding one entry per CDR3 protein. Here the sample spans 300,000 to 450,000 distinct CDR3 sequences, 28% being singletons. The specimen was PBMCs. The rearrangement joins TRBV29-1 to TRBJ2-7; D may be TRBD1 (6 bases). The receptor was isolated from a woman aged 18-49 years in good health. In nucleotides, the CDR3 is TGCAGCGTGGGAGACAGGACCTACGAGCAGTACTTC. Its translation is CSVGDRTYEQYF.